The clone carrying this T cell receptor (beta chain) has ten or more counts. The CDR3 length is 15 residues. V lost 3 bases and J 3 bases, leaving 13 bases between the germline ends. Germline CDR1 reads MNHEY; CDR2 reads SVGEGT. This sample's RNA came from whole unsorted tissue. Three rounds of nested PCR, following a modified ARM-PCR protocol, produced the TCRbeta library. TCRdb processed the multiplex PCR reads anew with MiXCR; each CDR3 protein has one entry. The sample lists about 110,000 distinct CDR3 sequences, roughly 74% occurring once. This sample was taken from a study of tumor and adjacent non-tumor tissue in lung cancer.

J is TRBJ2-3 and V is TRBV6-2 or TRBV6-3, with a tentative D call TRBD2 (5 bases). The sample was lung tumor tissue. This TCR derives from a woman aged 55-70 years with non-small cell lung cancer. The CDR3 nucleotides are TGTGCCAGCAGTTATTTGGGGAGCGAGACAGATACGCAGTATTTT. Translation gives CASSYLGSETDTQYF.